Included here is one T cell receptor (beta chain) sequence, with context. This clonotype came up a few times. The antigen it binds to is not known. Qualities for individual bases were not recorded, and no much larger clone is one base off. This entry belongs to a study of CD8 T cells in ankylosing spondylitis (dated by TCRdb to 2016 to 2017). The study in broad terms: To find TCR variants linked to disease, the study profiled T cell receptor beta repertoires in ankylosing spondylitis patients and healthy donors. The full study cohort comprised approximately 23 ankylosing spondylitis patients and over 95 healthy donors. Peripheral blood was sampled, and synovial fluid was also collected from ankylosing spondylitis patients.

Results the study describes overall, beyond this receptor: Blood from ankylosing spondylitis patients appeared to be characterized by a TCR beta motif made up of under ten highly homologous amino acid variants. A CD8+ phenotype was shown by the disease-linked clones, which were found at relatively low frequencies in peripheral blood. Some of the motif variants had been reported before in the synovial fluid and blood of reactive arthritis patients, a finding that suggests common disease-initiation mechanisms. Significant enrichment of the disease-linked clones was reported in matched synovial fluid samples from ankylosing spondylitis patients.

CDR1 and CDR2 were assigned from the germline V gene (reference sequence) as SEHNR and FQNEAQ. From cysteine to phenylalanine, the CDR3 is 15 amino acids long. Here the CDR3 DNA is all that survives: 45 bases in frame from base 1. V is shortened by 1 base, J by 3 bases, and the region joining them spans 12 bases. Sequenced using an Illumina HiSeq 2500. Quantitative 5'-RACE with molecular barcodes was used to prepare TCR beta libraries. As for how the authors treated the data: To identify disease-linked TCR variants, a new computational method was used, one built on a probabilistic model of VDJ rearrangement. TCRdb redid the processing of the public reads, applying fastp at Q25 and MiXCR, and retained in-frame beta chains. Rows with a matching CDR3 protein are joined into one entry that keeps the most common DNA and genes. The V and J calls follow TCRdb's processing rather than the paper's. Recorded for this sample are 200,000 to 250,000 distinct CDR3 sequences; around a quarter of them occurred a single time. Less than 8.5% of the sample goes to the ten largest clones.

The V and J segments used are TRBV7-9 and TRBJ1-1; the D gene is unclear. This sequence was found in a male donor with ankylosing spondylitis or in good health (not recorded which). Sequenced material: blood, either unsorted or a sorted T cell fraction (not recorded which). The nucleotide sequence is TGTGCCAGCAGCTTAGTGTCAGGCCGGCACACTGAAGCTTTCTTT. It specifies CASSLVSGRHTEAFF.